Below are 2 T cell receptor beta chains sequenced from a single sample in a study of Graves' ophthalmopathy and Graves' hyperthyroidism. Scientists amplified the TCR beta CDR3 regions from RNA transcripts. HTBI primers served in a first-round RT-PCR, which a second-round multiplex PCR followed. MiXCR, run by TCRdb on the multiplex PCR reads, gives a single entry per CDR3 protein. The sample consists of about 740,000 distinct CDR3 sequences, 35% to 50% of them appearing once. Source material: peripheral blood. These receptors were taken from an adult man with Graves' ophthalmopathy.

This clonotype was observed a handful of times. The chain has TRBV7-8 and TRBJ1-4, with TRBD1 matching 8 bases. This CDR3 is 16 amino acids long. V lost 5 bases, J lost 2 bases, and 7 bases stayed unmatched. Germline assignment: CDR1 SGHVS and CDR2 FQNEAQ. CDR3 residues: CASSLYRTGTNEKLFF. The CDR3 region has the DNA TGTGCCAGCAGCCTATACCGGACAGGGACTAATGAAAAACTGTTTTTT.

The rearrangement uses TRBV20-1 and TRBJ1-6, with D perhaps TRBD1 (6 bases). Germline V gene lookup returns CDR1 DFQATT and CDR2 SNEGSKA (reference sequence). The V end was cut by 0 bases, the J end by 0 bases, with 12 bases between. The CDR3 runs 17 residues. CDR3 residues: CSARDHRASSYNSPLHF. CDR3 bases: TGCAGTGCTAGAGATCACAGGGCAAGCTCCTATAATTCACCCCTCCACTTT.